Presented here are 28 T cell receptor beta chains from one specimen sequenced in a study of T cells expressing NK-cell markers. Following a re-call of the 5' RACE reads, TCRdb has one entry per CDR3 protein and lacks DNA. The table gives around 550,000 distinct CDR3 sequences; the top ten clones make up 3.5% to 4.5% of it. Material: blood T cells: a sorted CD56 or NKG2C T cell subset, CD4+ or CD8+ T cells, or bulk PBMC T cells (not recorded which). The receptor source for this set is a man aged 18 to 30 in good health.

The V and J genes are TRBV29-1 and TRBJ1-2; no DNA is available, so the TRBD1 call from TCRdb remains unchecked. CDR3 length: 13 residues. Germline-derived CDR1 and CDR2 are SQVTM and ANQGSEA. CDR3 loop: CSVEEGTPNGYTF. Together with reference TRBV29-1 and TRBJ1-2, the CDR3 gives the full variable domain: SAVISQKPSRDICQRGTSLTIQCQVDSQVTMMFWYRQQPGQSLTLIATANQGSEATYESGFVIDKFPISRPNLTFSTLTVSNMSPEDSSIYLCSVEEGTPNGYTFGSGTRLTVV.

The J gene is TRBJ2-1, the V gene TRBV25-1. Germline assignment: CDR1 MGHDK and CDR2 SYGVNS. This CDR3 comprises 13 residues. This CDR3 is CASSDLVYNEQFF.

The chain is built from TRBV29-1 and TRBJ1-2; absent DNA, TCRdb's TRBD1 call cannot be checked. The CDR3 contains 17 residues. Germline CDR1 SQVTM, CDR2 ANQGSEA. The CDR3 reads CSVESPRGLLANYGYTF. Full variable domain (remainder filled in from reference TRBV29-1 and TRBJ1-2): SAVISQKPSRDICQRGTSLTIQCQVDSQVTMMFWYRQQPGQSLTLIATANQGSEATYESGFVIDKFPISRPNLTFSTLTVSNMSPEDSSIYLCSVESPRGLLANYGYTFGSGTRLTVV.

The chain couples TRBV24-1 to TRBJ2-3; TCRdb selects TRBD2, and the lack of DNA leaves this call unchecked. CDR3 length: 18 residues. Germline V gene data show CDR1 as KGHDR and CDR2 as SFDVKD. The CDR3 reads CATSDPAVSGRHTDTQYF.

This chain joins TRBV12-3 or TRBV12-4 and TRBJ2-3; TCRdb designates TRBD2, a call that cannot be tested without DNA. This CDR3 spans 17 amino acids. The CDR3 loop reads CASSLAGGLLGADTQYF.

The chain links TRBV28 to TRBJ2-7; TCRdb picks TRBD2, but there is no DNA to check that call. CDR1 MDHEN and CDR2 SYDVKM come from the germline V gene. The CDR3 has 18 residues. This chain's CDR3 is CASTPWSGLAGGHSEQYF.

This rearrangement joins TRBV5-1 to TRBJ2-1; TCRdb names TRBD2, which stays unverified in the absence of DNA. The CDR3 length is 19 residues. Germline CDR1 SGHRS, CDR2 YFSETQ. The CDR3 is CASSLAGTSGVGEHNEQFF.

The chain recombines TRBV15 with TRBJ2-5; as DNA is missing, the TRBD2 call by TCRdb cannot be tested. Germline CDR1 and CDR2: LNHNV and YYDKDF (reference sequence). The CDR3 covers 15 residues. The CDR3 sequence is CATTGLAGGQETQYF.

The chain carries TRBV11-1 and TRBJ2-1; TCRdb picks TRBD2, but there is no DNA to check that call. CDR3 length equals 15 residues. Germline V gene lookup returns CDR1 SGHAT and CDR2 FQDESV (reference sequence). CDR3 protein: CASSLEAGLNNEQFF.

This chain uses TRBV9 with TRBJ2-5. Germline CDR1 and CDR2: SGDLS and YYNGEE. The CDR3 sequence is 11 residues long. The CDR3 loop is CASSATETQYF.

V usage is TRBV7-2 and J usage is TRBJ2-5. This CDR3 region has 14 residues. The germline V gene encodes CDR1 SGHTA and CDR2 FQGNSA. CDR3 in amino acids: CASSVSGYQETQYF.

The chain uses TRBV5-1 and TRBJ2-5; TCRdb's D call of TRBD1 is untestable without DNA. Germline CDR1 is SGHRS and CDR2 is YFSETQ. The CDR3 is 15 residues long. The CDR3 is CASSPRETTQETQYF.

V usage is TRBV29-1 and J usage is TRBJ2-3; the D call of TRBD2 rests on TCRdb alone, since no DNA is present to check it. The CDR3 extends over 16 amino acids. The germline gives CDR1 SQVTM, CDR2 ANQGSEA. CDR3 protein: CSVVLLANASTDTQYF.

This sequence joins TRBV28 and TRBJ2-1. CDR3 size: 13 residues. Germline assignment: CDR1 MDHEN and CDR2 SYDVKM. Here the CDR3 reads CASRGRSYNEQFF.

The chain employs TRBV20-1 and TRBJ2-1; TCRdb's D gene call, TRBD2, goes unchecked for lack of DNA. Germline-derived CDR1 and CDR2 are DFQATT and SNEGSKA (reference sequence). This CDR3 is 16 amino acids long. The CDR3 loop reads CSARDPAGGFYNEQFF.

V usage is TRBV2 and J usage is TRBJ2-1. This CDR3 comprises 15 residues. Per the germline V gene, CDR1 is SNHLY and CDR2 is FYNNEI. CDR3 region: CASRERTGSYNEQFF.

The CDR3 sequence: CASSSGSRFEQFF. The genes are TRBV28 and TRBJ2-1; TCRdb names TRBD2, which stays unverified in the absence of DNA. This CDR3 comprises 13 residues. Germline V CDR1 and CDR2: MDHEN, SYDVKM.

CDR3 sequence reads: CASSQGVGDRGYNEQFF. This chain connects TRBV4-1 to TRBJ2-1; lacking DNA, the TRBD1 call made by TCRdb goes unchecked. Germline V lookup: CDR1 MGHRA, CDR2 YSYEKL. This CDR3 is 17 amino acids long.

The rearrangement links TRBV19 to TRBJ2-3. Per the germline V gene, CDR1 is LNHDA and CDR2 is SQIVND (reference sequence). The CDR3 totals 14 residues. This CDR3 is CATTNTASEDTQYF.

The J gene is TRBJ2-3, the V gene TRBV5-1; there is no DNA to check the TCRdb D call of TRBD2. Germline V gene lookup returns CDR1 SGHRS and CDR2 YFSETQ. The length of the CDR3 is 17 residues. The CDR3 here is CASSLARAGGDSDTQYF. Full variable domain (missing parts from reference TRBV5-1 and TRBJ2-3): KAGVTQTPRYLIKTRGQQVTLSCSPISGHRSVSWYQQTPGQGLQFLFEYFSETQRNKGNFPGRFSGRQFSNSRSEMNVSTLELGDSALYLCASSLARAGGDSDTQYFGPGTRLTVL.

The rearrangement uses TRBV29-1 and TRBJ2-2; TCRdb gives TRBD1 as the D gene, but with no DNA this cannot be confirmed. Germline assignment: CDR1 SQVTM and CDR2 ANQGSEA. CDR3 length equals 16 residues. CDR3 sequence reads: CSVVFSSQGNTGELFF.

The rearrangement joins TRBV12-3 or TRBV12-4 to TRBJ2-3; the D call of TRBD2 rests on TCRdb alone, since no DNA is present to check it. The CDR3 is 17 amino acids. CDR3 residues: CASSLGGLPVFGDTQYF.

The chain links TRBV7-2 to TRBJ2-3; the D gene TCRdb calls, TRBD2, cannot be checked with no DNA. The CDR3 totals 15 residues. Germline CDR1 reads SGHTA; CDR2 reads FQGNSA. CDR3 loop: CASSLIGGPTDTQYF.

V and J are TRBV7-8 and TRBJ2-5; the D gene TCRdb calls, TRBD2, cannot be checked with no DNA. Germline V gene data show CDR1 as SGHVS and CDR2 as FQNEAQ. This CDR3 spans 19 amino acids. This chain's CDR3 is CASSLPTSGGGTFQETQYF.

The genes are TRBV20-1 and TRBJ1-4; with no DNA, the TCRdb D assignment of TRBD1 cannot be verified. CDR3 size: 17 residues. Germline CDR1 is DFQATT and CDR2 is SNEGSKA (reference sequence). CDR3 sequence reads: CSARDFGQGLTNEKLFF.

CDR3: CASSLVEPGRGNIQYF. This chain uses TRBV5-1 with TRBJ2-4; TCRdb names TRBD1, which stays unverified in the absence of DNA. CDR3 length equals 16 residues. CDR1 is SGHRS, CDR2 YFSETQ, per germline.

CDR3 in amino acids: CASSRHGGRELFNEQFF. V and J are TRBV3-1 and TRBJ2-1; the D call of TRBD1 rests on TCRdb alone, since no DNA is present to check it. The germline CDR1 and CDR2 sequences are LGHDT and YNNKEL (reference sequence). The CDR3 spans 17 residues.

The chain joins TRBV5-1 to TRBJ2-2; the D gene TCRdb calls, TRBD1, cannot be checked with no DNA. The CDR3 is made up of 19 amino acids. CDR1 and CDR2 from the germline V gene are SGHRS and YFSETQ. The CDR3 loop reads CASTLLPGQGAANTGELFF.